The clone carrying this TCR beta chain has only one observation. Antigen unknown. The data belong to a study of identifying expanded T cells in peripheral blood. The CDR3 length is 15 residues. V shed 2 bases and J 3 bases; nucleotides not matched to a gene: 7. Germline V lookup: CDR1 SGHNT, CDR2 YYREEE (reference sequence). Produced via immunoSEQ multiplex PCR; TCRdb's table is partial and in-frame only. This table holds about 100,000 clones, around nine tenths found once. Study-level results: Clone count variance between approximately two-week samples rose with total template count. About 1.2 clones differed between technical replicates, versus approximately 16 and 20 over time.

Source material: blood. The chain links TRBV5-4 to TRBJ2-7, with 8 bases matching TRBD1. The sequence came from a person between 18 and 75 years old in good health. The CDR3 coding sequence is TGTGCCAGCAGCTTAAAGAAAGGGACAGGCTACGAGCAGTACTTC. Amino acid sequence: CASSLKKGTGYEQYF.